This T cell receptor beta chain was obtained from a study of cytomegalovirus exposure and HLA in healthy donors. Study overall: Within an early data release were around 80 million unique TCRs drawn from HLA-typed donors.

The primer mix had 60 Vbeta and 13 Jbeta primers. The repertoire was sequenced with immunoSEQ multiplex PCR; TCRdb's copy has only in-frame clones and lacks some. The table shows about 89,000 clones, with roughly 79% occurring only once. The germline V gene has CDR1 MDHEN and CDR2 SYDVKM. V was shortened by 5 bases and J by 4 bases, with 16 bases between the two germline ends. CDR3 length: 15 amino acids. Findings of the study overall: Follow-up analysis seemed to connect common viral pathogens with several of the most significant clusters identified.

In nominal health when sampled, donors likely had unrecorded immune exposures nonetheless. As to this clone: Its antigen is still unknown.

Material for sequencing was PBMCs. The TCR sequence derives from a male donor in good health and CMV-seronegative. The chain carries TRBV28 and TRBJ2-3, with a tentative D call TRBD2 (5 bases). CDR3 sequence (DNA): TGTGCCAGCAGTCCGCATCGGGGTGGGGCAGATACGCAGTATTTT. Encoded protein: CASSPHRGGADTQYF.